This TCR beta chain was captured in a study of cytotoxic CD8 clonotypes in ibrutinib-treated CLL. The CDR3 extends over 11 amino acids. Germline CDR1 SGDLS, CDR2 YYNGEE. V was cut by 0 bases and J by 10 bases, with 5 bases left in between. On this clone: Its antigen remains unidentified.

TCRdb's copy holds only in-frame clones and misses some; the assay was immunoSEQ multiplex PCR. Found here are some 92,000 clones, around 77% of them singletons; the top ten hold under 30%. Overall study results and limits: Progressing and sustained-remission patients had different sampling times.

The source is a human donor with chronic lymphocytic leukemia. The genes are TRBV9 and TRBJ2-1; unclear D gene. The sequences come from PBMCs, collected after 24 months of ibrutinib treatment. The CDR3 DNA follows: TGTGCCAGCAGCGTAGACACCGAGCAGTTCTTC. Translation gives CASSVDTEQFF. The full variable domain, completed using reference TRBV9 and TRBJ2-1, is DSGVTQTPKHLITATGQRVTLRCSPRSGDLSVYWYQQSLDQGLQFLIQYYNGEERAKGNILERFSAQQFPDLHSELNLSSLELGDSALYFCASSVDTEQFFGPGTRLTVL.